These 28 T cell receptor beta chains were all obtained from the same sample, sequenced in a study of CD8 T cells in ankylosing spondylitis. MiXCR, run by TCRdb on the 5' RACE reads, gives a single entry per CDR3 protein. Of 200,000 to 250,000 distinct CDR3 sequences listed, about 10% are singletons. Sample: blood, either unsorted or a sorted T cell fraction (not recorded which). The receptors originated from a male donor with ankylosing spondylitis or in good health (not recorded which).

This chain uses TRBV6-5 with TRBJ2-5; D possibly corresponds to TRBD2 (5 bases). There are 15 residues in the CDR3. Germline V gene sequence: CDR1 MNHEY, CDR2 SVGAGI. Trimming took 4 bases from V and 7 from J, leaving 19 bases between them. CDR3 amino acids: CASSSASSKFGTQYF. The CDR3 DNA follows: TGTGCCAGCAGTTCTGCTAGCAGCAAGTTCGGGACCCAGTACTTC.

This clonotype was picked up many times. The chain carries TRBV12-3 or TRBV12-4 and TRBJ1-2; TRBD1 is a possible D gene (5 bases). Between the trimmed V and J ends, which lost 8 bases and 1 base, there was a span of 17 bases. There are 15 residues in the CDR3. CDR3 amino acids: CASEAGHTYNYGYTF. CDR3 nucleotide sequence: TGTGCCAGCGAGGCAGGGCATACCTATAACTATGGCTACACCTTC.

Only a few counts were recorded for this clonotype. V usage is TRBV20-1 and J usage is TRBJ2-7, with 8 bases identical to TRBD2. In germline, CDR1 is DFQATT, CDR2 SNEGSKA (reference sequence). V shed 1 base and J 0 bases; nucleotides not matched to a gene: 8. The CDR3 covers 16 residues. CDR3 DNA sequence: TGCAGTGCTAGAGGGGGAGCGGGGGCCTTCTCCTACGAGCAGTACTTC. This encodes CSARGGAGAFSYEQYF.

In this sample, this clonotype turned up many times. V is TRBV5-1 and J is TRBJ2-1, with 12 bases matching TRBD2. Looked up from germline, CDR1 is SGHRS and CDR2 is YFSETQ. The CDR3 loop spans 16 amino acids. V shed 7 bases and J 10 bases; nucleotides not matched to a gene: 15. DNA for the CDR3: TGCGCCAGCGCCGGAAGCCTAGCGGGAGGGCCGGGGGAGCAGTTCTTC. Translating gives CASAGSLAGGPGEQFF. Based on the CDR3 plus reference TRBV5-1 and TRBJ2-1, the full variable domain is KAGVTQTPRYLIKTRGQQVTLSCSPISGHRSVSWYQQTPGQGLQFLFEYFSETQRNKGNFPGRFSGRQFSNSRSEMNVSTLELGDSALYLCASAGSLAGGPGEQFFGPGTRLTVL.

This clonotype was detected many times. The J gene is TRBJ1-4, the V gene TRBV6-1; 8 nucleotides line up with TRBD1. The CDR3 spans 14 residues. Looked up from germline, CDR1 is MNHNS and CDR2 is SASEGT. Trimming at V came to 10 bases and at J to 8 bases, leaving 12 bases not matched to a gene. In DNA, the CDR3 is TGTGCCAATCCTTGGACAGGGTGGGAGGAAAAACTGTTTTTT. Residues: CANPWTGWEEKLFF.

Ten or more counts support this clonotype. The chain is built from TRBV20-1 and TRBJ1-6; weak D call: TRBD1 (5 bases). This CDR3 has 14 residues. V shed 6 bases and J shed 6 bases, with 15 bases lying between them. Germline CDR1 reads DFQATT; CDR2 reads SNEGSKA (reference sequence). CDR3 nucleotides: TGCAGTGCCACCCCCGACAGTCTTAATTCACCCCTCCACTTT. Protein: CSATPDSLNSPLHF.

This clonotype has at least ten counts. The chain is built from TRBV6-5 and TRBJ1-1; D is perhaps TRBD1 (5 bases). V gave up 11 bases and J gave up 4 bases, with 14 bases separating them. The length of the CDR3 is 12 residues. Per the germline V gene, CDR1 is MNHEY and CDR2 is SVGAGI. CDR3 protein: CAERGARTEAFF. The CDR3 nucleotides read TGTGCCGAAAGAGGGGCGCGCACTGAAGCTTTCTTT.

A few counts support this clonotype. This chain links TRBV3-1 with TRBJ1-1; 9 bases map to TRBD1. Germline V lookup: CDR1 LGHDT, CDR2 YNNKEL (reference sequence). This CDR3 is built from 14 residues. V lost 4 bases to trimming and J lost 10 bases; unmatched junction nucleotides: 10. The chain's CDR3 is CASSLVQGATVAFF. DNA for the CDR3: TGTGCCAGCAGCCTTGTACAGGGGGCGACGGTAGCTTTCTTT.

This clonotype occurred many times. The rearrangement links TRBV29-1 to TRBJ1-2, with a possible D match to TRBD1 (5 bases). This CDR3 is 13 amino acids long. Trimming left V 4 bases short and J 6 bases short, with 15 bases between. Germline values: CDR1 SQVTM, CDR2 ANQGSEA. The CDR3 reads CSVGGQGVHGYTF. In nucleotides, the CDR3 is TGCAGCGTTGGGGGCCAGGGCGTACATGGCTACACCTTC.

This clonotype appeared many times. This chain joins TRBV24-1 and TRBJ2-2, with 12 nucleotides matching TRBD1. CDR1 is KGHDR and CDR2 is SFDVKD in the germline V gene. The junction had 8 bases not matched to a gene; V was cut back by 4 bases and J by 6 bases. This CDR3 is 17 amino acids long. This CDR3 is CATSDYGTGGVSGELFF. The DNA for the CDR3 is TGTGCCACCAGTGACTACGGGACAGGGGGCGTATCCGGGGAGCTGTTTTTT.

This clonotype has at least ten counts. The rearrangement links TRBV5-1 to TRBJ2-2, with 10 bases that match TRBD2. V was clipped by 4 bases and J by 5 bases; unmatched bases: 5. CDR1 SGHRS and CDR2 YFSETQ come from the germline V gene. The CDR3 consists of 15 residues. The CDR3 reads CASSITSGTTGELFF. The CDR3 nucleotides read TGCGCCAGCAGCATTACTAGCGGGACAACCGGGGAGCTGTTTTTT. The variable domain in full, completed from reference TRBV5-1 and TRBJ2-2, reads KAGVTQTPRYLIKTRGQQVTLSCSPISGHRSVSWYQQTPGQGLQFLFEYFSETQRNKGNFPGRFSGRQFSNSRSEMNVSTLELGDSALYLCASSITSGTTGELFFGEGSRLTVL.

At least ten counts were recorded for this clonotype. The rearrangement links TRBV28 to TRBJ1-5; 9 bases are shared with TRBD1. V lost 3 bases to trimming and J lost 6 bases; unmatched junction nucleotides: 9. The germline V gene encodes CDR1 MDHEN and CDR2 SYDVKM. This CDR3 has 16 amino acids. This CDR3 reads CASSFRTGQGGQPQHF. The DNA for the CDR3 is TGTGCCAGCAGTTTCAGGACGGGACAGGGCGGTCAGCCCCAGCATTTT.

The table lists this clonotype with many counts. This chain uses TRBV3-1 with TRBJ1-1, with a possible D match to TRBD1 (5 bases). Germline loops: CDR1 LGHDT, CDR2 YNNKEL (reference sequence). Trimming left V 1 base short and J 2 bases short, with 11 bases between. The CDR3 runs 15 residues. The CDR3 here is CASSQVPGSNTEAFF. In DNA form, the CDR3 reads TGTGCCAGCAGCCAAGTCCCAGGGAGCAACACTGAAGCTTTCTTT. The full variable domain, completed using reference TRBV3-1 and TRBJ1-1, is DTAVSQTPKYLVTQMGNDKSIKCEQNLGHDTMYWYKQDSKKFLKIMFSYNNKELIINETVPNRFSPKSPDKAHLNLHINSLELGDSAVYFCASSQVPGSNTEAFFGQGTRLTVV.

This clonotype was observed at least ten times. This chain joins TRBV20-1 and TRBJ2-7; TRBD1 agrees at 7 bases. This CDR3 region has 15 residues. CDR1 and CDR2 (germline): DFQATT, SNEGSKA (reference sequence). Trimming cost V 3 bases and J 2 bases; bases outside gene matches: 10. The CDR3 loop is CSARPGTATPYEQYF. CDR3 bases: TGCAGTGCTAGGCCTGGGACAGCGACACCCTACGAGCAGTACTTC.

This clonotype was picked up many times. The rearrangement uses TRBV20-1 and TRBJ2-7, with 8 bases lining up with TRBD1. Germline V gene sequence: CDR1 DFQATT, CDR2 SNEGSKA (reference sequence). J was trimmed by 3 bases and V by 7 bases; bases with no gene match: 14. The CDR3 sequence is 15 residues long. In DNA, the CDR3 is TGCAGTGGAACGGCGACAGGGGAGGTGGGCTACGAGCAGTACTTC. It encodes CSGTATGEVGYEQYF.

The gene calls are TRBV2 and TRBJ2-7; no definite D call. Germline values: CDR1 SNHLY, CDR2 FYNNEI. Trimming left V 6 bases short and J 9 bases short, with 15 bases between. The CDR3 runs to 12 residues. Written as DNA, the CDR3 is TGTGCCAGCAGCCGGCTTCCACACGCGCAGTACTTC. Its translation: CASSRLPHAQYF.

This clonotype was seen a few times. This chain links TRBV28 with TRBJ1-5; 10 bases are shared with TRBD1. The V gene's germline CDR1 is MDHEN and CDR2 SYDVKM. With V trimmed by 2 bases and J by 4 bases, 5 bases remained unmatched. The CDR3 is 16 residues long. CDR3 residues: CASSLVGTGVNQPQHF. CDR3 sequence (DNA): TGTGCCAGCAGTTTAGTCGGGACAGGGGTTAATCAGCCCCAGCATTTT.

This clonotype was seen a handful of times. The junction differs from germline at one of its ends, possibly a read error. The J gene is TRBJ2-2, the V gene TRBV7-9; D perhaps matches TRBD2 (5 bases). This CDR3 contains 13 residues. Germline values: CDR1 SEHNR, CDR2 FQNEAQ (reference sequence). CDR3: CASSLAFAGELFF. CDR3 coding DNA: TGTGCCAGCAGCCTAGCCTTTGCGGGGGAGCTGTTTTTT.

This clonotype came up a few times. This sequence joins TRBV7-2 and TRBJ2-1, with 7 nucleotides matching TRBD1. Germline CDR1 reads SGHTA; CDR2 reads FQGNSA. The CDR3 sequence is 15 residues long. V was clipped by 2 bases and J by 7 bases; unmatched bases: 8. This CDR3 reads CASSLRQGAVNEQFF. Written as DNA, the CDR3 is TGTGCCAGCAGCTTAAGACAGGGAGCGGTGAATGAGCAGTTCTTC. The whole variable domain, remainder taken from reference TRBV7-2 and TRBJ2-1, is GAGVSQSPSNKVTEKGKDVELRCDPISGHTALYWYRQSLGQGLEFLIYFQGNSAPDKSGLPSDRFSAERTGGSVSTLTIQRTQQEDSAVYLCASSLRQGAVNEQFFGPGTRLTVL.

This clonotype appeared many times. The V call is TRBV4-2, the J call TRBJ2-1; D possibly corresponds to TRBD2 (5 bases). CDR3 length: 16 residues. Per the germline V gene, CDR1 is LGHNA and CDR2 is YNFKEQ. V was clipped by 0 bases and J by 0 bases, with 9 bases between them. CDR3 loop: CASSQDLGSSYNEQFF. The DNA for the CDR3 is TGTGCCAGCAGCCAAGATCTGGGGAGCTCCTACAATGAGCAGTTCTTC.

The V call is TRBV7-9, the J call TRBJ1-4; D is unresolved. This CDR3 is 15 amino acids long. CDR1 is SEHNR, CDR2 FQNEAQ, per germline (reference sequence). Trimming took 5 bases from V and 7 from J, leaving 17 bases between them. The CDR3 spells CASSPRTSGFEKLFF. CDR3 DNA: TGTGCCAGCAGCCCTCGGACGAGTGGTTTTGAAAAACTGTTTTTT.

The table lists this clonotype with a few counts. V is TRBV2 and J is TRBJ2-2; D gene ambiguous. CDR1 is SNHLY, CDR2 FYNNEI, per germline. Between the trimmed V and J ends, which lost 2 bases and 0 bases, there was a span of 4 bases. The CDR3 runs to 14 residues. CDR3 residues: CASSETANTGELFF. CDR3 DNA: TGTGCCAGCAGTGAAACAGCGAACACCGGGGAGCTGTTTTTT.

This clonotype appeared many times. Sequence at one end of the junction differs from germline and may be a read error. This chain uses TRBV4-1 with TRBJ1-3; D uncertain. Germline CDR1 and CDR2: MGHRA and YSYEKL. CDR3 length: 14 amino acids. In DNA form, the CDR3 reads TGCGCCAGCACCCAAGTAGAGGCGGGAAACACCATATATTTT. This translates into CASTQVEAGNTIYF.

This clonotype was seen many times. V usage is TRBV20-1 and J usage is TRBJ2-1; 13 bases line up with TRBD2. Germline V gives CDR1 DFQATT, CDR2 SNEGSKA (reference sequence). The V and J ends lost 6 bases and 4 bases, in that order; junction bases with no gene match: 15. This CDR3 has 18 amino acids. CDR3 sequence: CSAVSGLAGSLLYNEQFF. In DNA, the CDR3 is TGCAGTGCAGTTTCGGGACTAGCGGGAAGTCTATTGTACAATGAGCAGTTCTTC.

Of note for this clonotype: One end of the junction varies from germline; a read error may be responsible. The rearrangement links TRBV5-1 to TRBJ2-5; 7 bases agree with TRBD1. This CDR3 has 16 amino acids. Germline assignment: CDR1 SGHRS and CDR2 YFSETQ. CDR3 nucleotides: TGCGCCATCAGCTTGAGACCGGGACAGCGTCAAGAGACCCAGTACTTC. This sequence encodes CAISLRPGQRQETQYF.

In its sample, this clonotype was seen many times. This sequence joins TRBV20-1 and TRBJ2-5; D gene ambiguous. Trimming stripped 2 bases from V and 7 bases from J, with 8 bases between. The CDR3 sequence is 11 residues long. Germline V CDR1 and CDR2: DFQATT, SNEGSKA (reference sequence). The CDR3 DNA reads as TGCAGTGCTAGACGTGGGATGACCCAGTACTTC. It codes for CSARRGMTQYF.

This clonotype was observed many times. The chain recombines TRBV5-1 with TRBJ2-3, with a possible D match to TRBD2 (7 bases). The germline gives CDR1 SGHRS, CDR2 YFSETQ. Trimming pared 2 bases from V and 5 bases from J, leaving 18 bases between. CDR3 length: 16 residues. This chain's CDR3 is CASSLAGLGAGDTQYF. CDR3 DNA sequence: TGCGCCAGCAGCTTAGCGGGACTGGGGGCCGGAGATACGCAGTATTTT.

This sequence joins TRBV11-2 and TRBJ2-5, with 14 bases identical to TRBD2. The V segment lost 6 bases and the J segment 2 bases; nucleotides outside the gene matches: 2. The CDR3 sequence is 15 residues long. The germline gives CDR1 SGHAT, CDR2 FQNNGV. In DNA form, the CDR3 reads TGTGCCAGCAGGGGACTAGCGGGAGAACAAGAGACCCAGTACTTC. Protein sequence: CASRGLAGEQETQYF.